This T cell receptor (beta chain) was found in a study of metastatic and nonmetastatic thyroid tumors. Whole-study context: Malignant thyroid and benign thyroid patients provided blood and tumor or nodule tissue whose repertoires were compared. Overall study findings and caveats: Relative to benign nodules, malignant thyroid tumors were reportedly characterized by significantly elevated TCR beta diversity in blood and tumor.

All patients were untreated before thyroid surgery. This clone showed up many times. Its target is not known. As handled by the study authors: Variation in CDR3 across clinicopathological groups served as the basis for constructing a distant-metastasis classifier in papillary thyroid cancer. TCRdb reprocessed the PCR reads via MiXCR. TCRdb's processing, not the authors', yielded these V and J calls. This sample has some 23,000 clones, with roughly a quarter found just once. The length of the CDR3 is 16 residues. The V gene's germline CDR1 is SGHDT and CDR2 YYEEEE. The V segment lost 3 bases and the J segment 5 bases; nucleotides outside the gene matches: 12.

The sample consisted of tumor tissue. The source is a female donor with papillary thyroid cancer or a benign thyroid nodule (not recorded which). Some clones in this sample may be carry-over from other donors' samples. The genes are TRBV5-6 and TRBJ1-2, with TRBD1 matching over 8 bases. The CDR3 nucleotides read TGTGCCAGCAGCTATAGACAGGGGCGCGAACGGTATGGCTACACCTTC. It encodes CASSYRQGRERYGYTF.